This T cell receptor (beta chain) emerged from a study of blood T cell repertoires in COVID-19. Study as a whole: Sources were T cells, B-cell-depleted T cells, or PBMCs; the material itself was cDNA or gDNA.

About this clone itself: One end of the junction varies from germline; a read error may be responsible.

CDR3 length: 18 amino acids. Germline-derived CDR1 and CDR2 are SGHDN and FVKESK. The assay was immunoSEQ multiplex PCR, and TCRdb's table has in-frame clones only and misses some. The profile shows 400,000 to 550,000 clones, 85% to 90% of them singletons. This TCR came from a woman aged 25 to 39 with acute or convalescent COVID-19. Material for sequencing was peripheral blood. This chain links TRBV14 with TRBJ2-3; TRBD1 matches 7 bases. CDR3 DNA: TGTGCCAGCAGTCAAGACTACAGGGACAGCCTTCATGCGGATACGCAGTATTTT. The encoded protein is CASSQDYRDSLHADTQYF.